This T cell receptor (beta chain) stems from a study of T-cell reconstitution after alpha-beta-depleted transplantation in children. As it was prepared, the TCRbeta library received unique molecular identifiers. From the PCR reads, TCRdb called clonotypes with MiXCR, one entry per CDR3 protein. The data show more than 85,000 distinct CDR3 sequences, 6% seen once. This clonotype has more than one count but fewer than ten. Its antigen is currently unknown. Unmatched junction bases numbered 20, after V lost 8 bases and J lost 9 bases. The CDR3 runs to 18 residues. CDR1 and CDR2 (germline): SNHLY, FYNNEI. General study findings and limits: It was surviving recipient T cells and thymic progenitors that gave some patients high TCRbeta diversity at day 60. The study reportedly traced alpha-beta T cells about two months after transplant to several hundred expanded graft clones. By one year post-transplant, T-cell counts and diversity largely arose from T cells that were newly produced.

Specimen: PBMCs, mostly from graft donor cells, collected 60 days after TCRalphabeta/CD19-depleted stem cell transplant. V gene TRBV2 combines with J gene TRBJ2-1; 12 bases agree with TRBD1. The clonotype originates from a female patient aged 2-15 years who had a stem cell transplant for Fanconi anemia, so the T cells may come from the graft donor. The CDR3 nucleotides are TGTGCCAGCTGTTTACATGGAGGGGGGACAGGGGGCAGGGGTGAGCAGTTCTTC. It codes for CASCLHGGGTGGRGEQFF.